The clone carrying this T cell receptor beta chain has only a few counts. Its target is unknown. Germline CDR1 reads DFQATT; CDR2 reads SNEGSKA (reference sequence). Trimming stripped 5 bases from V and 8 bases from J, with 12 bases between. The CDR3 totals 11 residues. The method was immunoSEQ multiplex PCR; TCRdb's version includes in-frame clones alone and lacks a portion of them. The sample has about 50,000 clones, 79% seen once. The data were taken from a study of OX40 agonist ivuxolimab in advanced cancers. Overall study: Patients received ivuxolimab, an agonistic anti-OX40 (CD134) antibody.

Peripheral blood came from all dose cohorts at three timepoints. Study-wide results and caveats: Averaging showed that CD8+ T cells had more expanded clones than CD4+ did. Low normalized T-cell clonal expansion was additionally recorded for some nonresponders.

The sample in question was CD4+ or CD8+ T cells sorted from blood, obtained in a trial of the OX40 agonist ivuxolimab. The receptor was isolated from an adult with an advanced solid tumor such as melanoma, head and neck, liver or kidney cancer. The chain carries TRBV20-1 and TRBJ1-2, with D perhaps TRBD1 (6 bases). CDR3 sequence (DNA): TGCAGTGCTTCGAACAGGGACGGCTACACCTTC. The encoded protein is CSASNRDGYTF.